This T cell receptor beta chain was identified in a study of T cell changes during pregnancy in multiple sclerosis. Profiling relied on immunoSEQ multiplex PCR, and the TCRdb table lists in-frame clones only, not all of them. This sample has around 97,000 clones, with 90% found just once. The CDR3 is 16 amino acids. Trimming took 2 bases from V and 0 from J, leaving 8 bases between them. Germline values: CDR1 SGHAT, CDR2 FQNNGV. Here the sequenced sample was peripheral blood, taken in the second trimester of pregnancy. The clonotype comes from a female donor in good health, enrolled as a control in a pregnancy study. The chain couples TRBV11-2 to TRBJ2-6; D uncertain. For the CDR3, the DNA is TGTGCCAGCAGCTTATCCGCGAACTCTGGGGCCAACGTCCTGACTTTC. Protein sequence: CASSLSANSGANVLTF.